Listed below are T cell receptor beta chains from one sample, sequenced in a study of prognosis after radiotherapy for stage I lung cancer. A single record per CDR3 protein comes from TCRdb applying MiXCR to the multiplex PCR reads. The table includes 15,000 to 20,000 distinct CDR3 sequences, approximately 28% detected once. The material sequenced was PBMCs, taken before or after stereotactic body radiation therapy (not recorded which). The receptor set was obtained from a donor over 45 with non-small cell lung cancer. CDR3s include the opening cysteine and the closing phenylalanine or tryptophan. Fields, in order: clone size, V gene, J gene, D gene, CDR3 protein, CDR3 DNA. A D gene is named only where the DNA matches it firmly. Size tells how often a clone was seen (once, few, many) or the class of an expanded clone, and some rows leave it out.

abundance: .; v_gene: TRBV20-1; j_gene: TRBJ2-1; d_gene: TRBD2; CDR3aa: CSARDLSAGEPGNEQFF; CDR3nt: TGCAGTGCTAGAGACCTGAGTGCGGGAGAGCCGGGAAATGAGCAGTTCTTC
abundance: .; v_gene: TRBV6-1; j_gene: TRBJ2-7; d_gene: TRBD2; CDR3aa: CASSAMWTRGSYEQYF; CDR3nt: TGTGCCAGCAGTGCTATGTGGACTAGAGGCTCCTACGAGCAGTACTTC
abundance: .; v_gene: TRBV20-1; j_gene: TRBJ1-5; d_gene: TRBD1; CDR3aa: CSAIPGGNQPHHF; CDR3nt: TGCAGTGCTATTCCAGGGGGCAATCAGCCCCATCATTTT
abundance: .; v_gene: TRBV13; j_gene: TRBJ2-2; d_gene: .; CDR3aa: CASISGHKNTGELFF; CDR3nt: TGTGCCAGCATCTCGGGACATAAGAACACCGGGGAGCTGTTTTTT
abundance: many; v_gene: TRBV20-1; j_gene: TRBJ2-5; d_gene: TRBD2; CDR3aa: CSAASRLAGGGETQYF; CDR3nt: TGCAGTGCGGCCAGCCGACTAGCGGGAGGGGGGGAGACCCAGTACTTC
abundance: many; v_gene: TRBV6-9; j_gene: TRBJ2-3; d_gene: .; CDR3aa: CASSYDSTDTQYF; CDR3nt: TGTGCCAGCAGTTACGACTCCACAGATACGCAGTATTTT
abundance: many; v_gene: TRBV7-8; j_gene: TRBJ2-7; d_gene: .; CDR3aa: CASSSVAGPYERYF; CDR3nt: TGTGCCAGCAGCTCCGTGGCAGGGCCGTACGAGCGGTACTTC
abundance: many; v_gene: TRBV6-1; j_gene: TRBJ2-1; d_gene: .; CDR3aa: CASSQGYNEQFF; CDR3nt: TGTGCCAGCAGTCAGGGTTACAATGAGCAGTTCTTC
abundance: .; v_gene: TRBV27; j_gene: TRBJ2-2; d_gene: TRBD2; CDR3aa: CASSLGAPGLAVEGTRELFF; CDR3nt: TGTGCCAGCAGTTTAGGAGCCCCGGGACTAGCGGTAGAGGGTACCCGGGAGCTGTTTTTT
abundance: many; v_gene: TRBV5-5; j_gene: TRBJ2-2; d_gene: .; CDR3aa: CASSLLADTGELFF; CDR3nt: TGTGCCAGCAGCTTGTTAGCCGATACCGGGGAGCTGTTTTTT
abundance: many; v_gene: TRBV4-1; j_gene: TRBJ2-2; d_gene: TRBD2; CDR3aa: CASSHVAGAGELFF; CDR3nt: TGCGCCAGCAGCCACGTTGCGGGAGCCGGGGAGCTGTTTTTT
abundance: few; v_gene: TRBV7-9; j_gene: TRBJ2-2; d_gene: .; CDR3aa: CASSLTTGAGELFF; CDR3nt: TGTGCCAGCAGCCTAACGACAGGTGCCGGGGAGCTGTTTTTT
abundance: many; v_gene: TRBV3-1; j_gene: TRBJ2-1; d_gene: TRBD2; CDR3aa: CASSPRTSGDPIFNEQFF; CDR3nt: TGTGCCAGCAGCCCACGGACTAGCGGTGACCCTATATTCAATGAGCAGTTCTTC
abundance: .; v_gene: TRBV7-2; j_gene: TRBJ2-5; d_gene: .; CDR3aa: CASSLSPALRETQYF; CDR3nt: TGTGCCAGCAGCTTATCTCCCGCACTTAGGGAGACCCAGTACTTC
abundance: many; v_gene: TRBV7-9; j_gene: TRBJ2-5; d_gene: .; CDR3aa: CASSLAYDETQYF; CDR3nt: TGTGCCAGCAGCTTAGCTTACGACGAGACCCAGTACTTC
abundance: many; v_gene: TRBV6-1; j_gene: TRBJ1-1; d_gene: TRBD1; CDR3aa: CASSKGTGGAGTEAFF; CDR3nt: TGTGCCAGCAGTAAGGGGACAGGCGGGGCGGGGACTGAAGCTTTCTTT
abundance: many; v_gene: TRBV6-5; j_gene: TRBJ1-3; d_gene: .; CDR3aa: CASSYGGGVHYSGNTIYF; CDR3nt: TGTGCCAGCAGTTACGGGGGAGGAGTCCATTACTCTGGAAACACCATATATTTT
abundance: medium-sized; v_gene: TRBV5-1; j_gene: TRBJ2-3; d_gene: TRBD2; CDR3aa: CASSLEASGYTDTQYF; CDR3nt: TGCGCCAGCAGCTTGGAGGCTAGCGGATACACAGATACGCAGTATTTT
abundance: .; v_gene: TRBV9; j_gene: TRBJ2-7; d_gene: TRBD2; CDR3aa: CASPSGRVYEQYF; CDR3nt: TGTGCCAGCCCCAGCGGGAGAGTCTACGAGCAGTACTTC
abundance: many; v_gene: TRBV19; j_gene: TRBJ2-7; d_gene: TRBD1; CDR3aa: CASSIRLGQSSYEQYF; CDR3nt: TGTGCCAGTAGTATAAGGCTGGGACAGAGCTCCTACGAGCAGTACTTC
abundance: many; v_gene: TRBV4-1; j_gene: TRBJ2-7; d_gene: TRBD1; CDR3aa: CASSQAWDRPAYEQYF; CDR3nt: TGCGCCAGCAGCCAAGCGTGGGACAGGCCAGCCTACGAGCAGTACTTC
abundance: many; v_gene: TRBV6-5; j_gene: TRBJ2-7; d_gene: .; CDR3aa: CASSYSRSSYEQYF; CDR3nt: TGTGCCAGCAGTTACTCGCGTAGCTCCTACGAGCAGTACTTC
abundance: many; v_gene: TRBV6-1; j_gene: TRBJ2-6; d_gene: .; CDR3aa: CASAYSGANVLTF; CDR3nt: TGTGCCAGCGCCTACTCTGGGGCCAACGTCCTGACTTTC
abundance: many; v_gene: TRBV6-1; j_gene: TRBJ2-3; d_gene: TRBD2; CDR3aa: CASSRSNPSGSSDTQYF; CDR3nt: TGTGCCAGCAGTCGCTCAAACCCTAGCGGGAGTTCAGATACGCAGTATTTT
abundance: medium-sized; v_gene: TRBV20-1; j_gene: TRBJ2-3; d_gene: TRBD2; CDR3aa: CSASLASGRIGADTQYF; CDR3nt: TGCAGTGCTAGTTTGGCTAGCGGGAGGATAGGTGCAGATACGCAGTATTTT
abundance: many; v_gene: TRBV7-9; j_gene: TRBJ2-1; d_gene: TRBD2; CDR3aa: CASSLASGRNEQFF; CDR3nt: TGTGCCAGCAGCTTAGCTAGCGGGAGAAATGAGCAGTTCTTC
abundance: .; v_gene: TRBV6-2/TRBV6-3; j_gene: TRBJ2-1; d_gene: TRBD2; CDR3aa: CASSYRGLAGVNQQFF; CDR3nt: TGTGCCAGCAGTTATCGTGGCCTAGCGGGAGTTAATCAGCAGTTCTTC
abundance: many; v_gene: TRBV3-1; j_gene: TRBJ2-2; d_gene: .; CDR3aa: CASSQVSANTGELFF; CDR3nt: TGTGCCAGCAGCCAAGTATCCGCGAACACCGGGGAGCTGTTTTTT
abundance: many; v_gene: TRBV14; j_gene: TRBJ1-3; d_gene: TRBD1; CDR3aa: CASSQEQGRLGNTIYF; CDR3nt: TGTGCCAGCAGCCAAGAACAGGGGAGGCTTGGAAACACCATATATTTT
abundance: many; v_gene: TRBV15; j_gene: TRBJ2-1; d_gene: .; CDR3aa: CATSRQKGSYNEQFF; CDR3nt: TGTGCCACCAGCAGACAGAAGGGGTCCTACAATGAGCAGTTCTTC
abundance: many; v_gene: TRBV15; j_gene: TRBJ1-6; d_gene: .; CDR3aa: CATSRELGQLNSPLHF; CDR3nt: TGTGCCACCAGCAGAGAATTAGGACAGCTCAATTCACCCCTCCACTTT
abundance: .; v_gene: TRBV19; j_gene: TRBJ1-1; d_gene: TRBD1; CDR3aa: CASSPRGQVKNEAFF; CDR3nt: TGTGCCAGTAGCCCCAGGGGGCAGGTGAAAAATGAAGCTTTCTTT
abundance: .; v_gene: TRBV5-1; j_gene: TRBJ2-3; d_gene: .; CDR3aa: CASSVQADTQYF; CDR3nt: TGCGCCAGCAGCGTGCAGGCAGATACGCAGTATTTT